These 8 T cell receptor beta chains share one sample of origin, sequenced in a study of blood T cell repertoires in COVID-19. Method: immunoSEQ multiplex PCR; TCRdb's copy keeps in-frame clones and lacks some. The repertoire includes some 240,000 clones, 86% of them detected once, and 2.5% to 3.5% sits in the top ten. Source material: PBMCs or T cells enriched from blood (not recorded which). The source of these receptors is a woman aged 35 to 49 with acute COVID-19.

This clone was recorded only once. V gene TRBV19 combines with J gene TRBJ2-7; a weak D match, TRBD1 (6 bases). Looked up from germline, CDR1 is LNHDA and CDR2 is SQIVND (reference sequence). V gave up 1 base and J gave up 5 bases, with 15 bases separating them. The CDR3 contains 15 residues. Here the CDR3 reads CASSIGAGVLDEQYF. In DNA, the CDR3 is TGTGCCAGTAGTATAGGCGCAGGGGTTCTGGACGAGCAGTACTTC. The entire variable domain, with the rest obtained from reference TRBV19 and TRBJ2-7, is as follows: DGGITQSPKYLFRKEGQNVTLSCEQNLNHDAMYWYRQDPGQGLRLIYYSQIVNDFQKGDIAEGYSVSREKKESFPLTVTSAQKNPTAFYLCASSIGAGVLDEQYFGPGTRLTVT.

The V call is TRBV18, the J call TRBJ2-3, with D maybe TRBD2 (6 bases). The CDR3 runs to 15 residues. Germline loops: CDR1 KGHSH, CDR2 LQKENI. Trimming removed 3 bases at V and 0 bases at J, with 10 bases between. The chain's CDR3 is CASSPRAGSTDTQYF. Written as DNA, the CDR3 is TGTGCCAGCTCACCCCGCGCGGGAAGCACAGATACGCAGTATTTT.

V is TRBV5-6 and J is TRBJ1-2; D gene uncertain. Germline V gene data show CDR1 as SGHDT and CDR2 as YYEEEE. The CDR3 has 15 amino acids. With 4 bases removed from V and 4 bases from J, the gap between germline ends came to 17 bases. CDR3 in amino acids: CASSGGVLAIYGYTF. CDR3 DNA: TGTGCCAGCAGCGGCGGTGTCCTAGCAATCTATGGCTACACCTTC.

The CDR3 DNA reads TGTGCCAGCAGCCAACAGCCTAGCGGGATCTACGAGCAGTACTTC. This sequence encodes CASSQQPSGIYEQYF. The gene calls are TRBV3-1 (or the pseudogene TRBV3-2) and TRBJ2-7; 9 bases fit TRBD2. The CDR3 covers 15 residues. V gave up 2 bases and J gave up 3 bases; unmatched junction bases: 5. The germline CDR1 and CDR2 sequences are LGHDT and YNNKEL (reference sequence).

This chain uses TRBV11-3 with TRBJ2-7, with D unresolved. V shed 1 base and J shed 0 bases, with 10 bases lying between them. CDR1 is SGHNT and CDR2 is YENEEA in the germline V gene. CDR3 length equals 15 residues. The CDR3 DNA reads TGTGCCAGCAGCTTAGCGGGTTTTAGCTCCTACGAGCAGTACTTC. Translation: CASSLAGFSSYEQYF. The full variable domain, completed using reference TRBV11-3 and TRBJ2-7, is EAGVVQSPRYKIIEKKQPVAFWCNPISGHNTLYWYLQNLGQGPELLIRYENEEAVDDSQLPKDRFSAERLKGVDSTLKIQPAELGDSAVYLCASSLAGFSSYEQYFGPGTRLTVT.

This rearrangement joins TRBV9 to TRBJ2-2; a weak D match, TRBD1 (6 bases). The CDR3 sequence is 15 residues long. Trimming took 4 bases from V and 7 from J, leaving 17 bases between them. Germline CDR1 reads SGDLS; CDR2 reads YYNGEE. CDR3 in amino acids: CASSPVGGRGGELFF. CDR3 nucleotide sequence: TGTGCCAGCAGCCCCGTAGGGGGACGGGGCGGGGAGCTGTTTTTT. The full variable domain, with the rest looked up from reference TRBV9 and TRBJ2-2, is DSGVTQTPKHLITATGQRVTLRCSPRSGDLSVYWYQQSLDQGLQFLIQYYNGEERAKGNILERFSAQQFPDLHSELNLSSLELGDSALYFCASSPVGGRGGELFFGEGSRLTVL.

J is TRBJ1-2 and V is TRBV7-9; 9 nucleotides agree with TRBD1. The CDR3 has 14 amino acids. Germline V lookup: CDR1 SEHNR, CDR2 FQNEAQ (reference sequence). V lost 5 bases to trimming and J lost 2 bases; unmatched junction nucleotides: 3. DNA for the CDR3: TGTGCCAGCAGCGCCGGACAGGGGAACTATGGCTACACCTTC. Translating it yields CASSAGQGNYGYTF.

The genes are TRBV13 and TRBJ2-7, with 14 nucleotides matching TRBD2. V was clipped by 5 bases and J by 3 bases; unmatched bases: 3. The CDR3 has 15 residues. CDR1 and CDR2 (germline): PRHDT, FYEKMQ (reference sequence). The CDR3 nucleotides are TGTGCCAGCAGCACTGGGACTAGCGGGAGCTACGAGCAGTACTTC. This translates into CASSTGTSGSYEQYF.